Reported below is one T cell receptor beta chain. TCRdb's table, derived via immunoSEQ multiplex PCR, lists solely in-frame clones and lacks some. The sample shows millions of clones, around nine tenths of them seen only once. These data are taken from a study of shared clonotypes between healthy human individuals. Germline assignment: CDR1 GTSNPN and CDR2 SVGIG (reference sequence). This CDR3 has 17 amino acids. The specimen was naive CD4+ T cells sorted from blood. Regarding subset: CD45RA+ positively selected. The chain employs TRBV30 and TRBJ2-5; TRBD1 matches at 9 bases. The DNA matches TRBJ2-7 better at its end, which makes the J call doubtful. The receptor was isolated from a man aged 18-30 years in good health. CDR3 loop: CAWKRAGTGNFLSEQYF. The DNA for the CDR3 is TGTGCCTGGAAACGGGCCGGGACAGGGAATTTTTTGAGCGAGCAGTACTTC.